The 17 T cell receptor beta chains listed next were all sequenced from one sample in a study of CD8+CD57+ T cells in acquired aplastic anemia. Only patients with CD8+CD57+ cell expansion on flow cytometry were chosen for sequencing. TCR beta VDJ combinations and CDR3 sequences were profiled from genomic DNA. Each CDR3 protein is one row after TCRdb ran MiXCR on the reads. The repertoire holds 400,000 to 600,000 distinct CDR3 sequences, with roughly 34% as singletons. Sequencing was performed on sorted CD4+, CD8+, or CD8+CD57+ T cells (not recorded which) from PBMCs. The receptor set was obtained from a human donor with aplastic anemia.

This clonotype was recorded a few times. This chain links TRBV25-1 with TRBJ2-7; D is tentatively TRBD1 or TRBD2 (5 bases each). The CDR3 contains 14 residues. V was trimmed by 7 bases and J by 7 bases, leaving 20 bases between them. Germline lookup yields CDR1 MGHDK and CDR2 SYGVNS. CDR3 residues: CASMPSLQGREQYF. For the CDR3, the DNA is TGTGCCAGCATGCCCTCTTTGCAGGGACGGGAGCAGTACTTC.

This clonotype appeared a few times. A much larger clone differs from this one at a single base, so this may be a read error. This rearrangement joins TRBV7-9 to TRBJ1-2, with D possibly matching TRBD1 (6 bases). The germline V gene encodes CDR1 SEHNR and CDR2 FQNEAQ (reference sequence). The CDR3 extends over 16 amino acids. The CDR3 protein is CACSLEGQYLNYGYTF. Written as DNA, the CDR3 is TGTGCCTGCAGCTTAGAAGGACAGTACCTCAACTATGGCTACACCTTC.

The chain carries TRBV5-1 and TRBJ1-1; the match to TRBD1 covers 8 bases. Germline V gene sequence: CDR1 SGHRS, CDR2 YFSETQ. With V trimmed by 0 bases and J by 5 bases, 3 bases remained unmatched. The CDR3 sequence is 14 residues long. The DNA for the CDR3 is TGCGCCAGCAGCTTGGGACAGGGGCCGACTGAAGCTTTCTTT. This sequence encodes CASSLGQGPTEAFF. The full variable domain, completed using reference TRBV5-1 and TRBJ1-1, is KAGVTQTPRYLIKTRGQQVTLSCSPISGHRSVSWYQQTPGQGLQFLFEYFSETQRNKGNFPGRFSGRQFSNSRSEMNVSTLELGDSALYLCASSLGQGPTEAFFGQGTRLTVV.

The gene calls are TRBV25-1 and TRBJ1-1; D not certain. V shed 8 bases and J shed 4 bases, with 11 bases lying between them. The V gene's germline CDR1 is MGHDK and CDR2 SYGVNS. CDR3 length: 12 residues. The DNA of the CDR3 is TGTGCCAGCTTAGGAGTCGGCACTGAAGCTTTCTTT. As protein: CASLGVGTEAFF.

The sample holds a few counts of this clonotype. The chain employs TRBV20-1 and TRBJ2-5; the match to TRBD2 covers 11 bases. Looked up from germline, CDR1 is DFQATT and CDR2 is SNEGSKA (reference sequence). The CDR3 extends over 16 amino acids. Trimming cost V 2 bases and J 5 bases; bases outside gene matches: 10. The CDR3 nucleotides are TGCAGTGCTAGAATTATCTCTAGCGGGGGGACCGAGACCCAGTACTTC. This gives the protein CSARIISSGGTETQYF.

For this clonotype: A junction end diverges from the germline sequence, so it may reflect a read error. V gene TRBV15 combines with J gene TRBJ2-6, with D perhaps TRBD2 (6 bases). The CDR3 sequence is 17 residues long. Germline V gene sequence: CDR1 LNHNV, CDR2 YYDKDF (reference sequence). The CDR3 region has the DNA TGTGTCACCAGCAGGACGCGGGAAAACTCTGGGGCCAACGTCCTGACTTTC. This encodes CVTSRTRENSGANVLTF.

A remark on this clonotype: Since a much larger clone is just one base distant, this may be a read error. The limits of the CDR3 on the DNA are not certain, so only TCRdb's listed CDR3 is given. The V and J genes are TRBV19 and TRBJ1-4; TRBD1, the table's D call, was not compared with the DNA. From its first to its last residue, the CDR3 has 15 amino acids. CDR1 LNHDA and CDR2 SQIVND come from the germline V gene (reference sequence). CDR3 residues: CASSSVAGGNEKLSF.

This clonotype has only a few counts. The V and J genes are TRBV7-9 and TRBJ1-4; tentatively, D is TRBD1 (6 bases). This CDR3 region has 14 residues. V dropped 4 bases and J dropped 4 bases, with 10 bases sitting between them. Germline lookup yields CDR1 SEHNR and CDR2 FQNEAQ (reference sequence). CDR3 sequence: CASSSGAYNEKLFF. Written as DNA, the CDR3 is TGTGCCAGCAGCTCGGGGGCCTATAATGAAAAACTGTTTTTT.

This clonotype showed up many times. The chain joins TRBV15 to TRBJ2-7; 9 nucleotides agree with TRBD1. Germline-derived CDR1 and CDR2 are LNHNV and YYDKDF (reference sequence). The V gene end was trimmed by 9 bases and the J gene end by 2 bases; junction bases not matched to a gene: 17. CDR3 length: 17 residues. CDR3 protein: CATQHTLQGATPYEQYF. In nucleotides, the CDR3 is TGTGCCACTCAACACACGTTACAGGGGGCGACTCCCTACGAGCAGTACTTC.

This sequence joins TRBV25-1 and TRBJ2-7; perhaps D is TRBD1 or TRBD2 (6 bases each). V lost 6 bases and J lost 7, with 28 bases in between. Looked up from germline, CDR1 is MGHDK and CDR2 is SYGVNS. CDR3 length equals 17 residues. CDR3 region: CASRKSVRDIHFWEQYF. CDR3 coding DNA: TGTGCCAGCAGAAAATCAGTGCGGGACATACATTTCTGGGAGCAGTACTTC.

CDR3 coding DNA: TGCGCCAGCAGTGAGTCGCCTGGGAACTATGGCTACACCTTC. It yields the protein CASSESPGNYGYTF. The chain recombines TRBV10-2 with TRBJ1-2; D unclear. There are 14 residues in the CDR3. V lost 0 bases, J lost 2 bases, and 7 bases lay in between. In germline, CDR1 is WSHSY, CDR2 SAAADI.

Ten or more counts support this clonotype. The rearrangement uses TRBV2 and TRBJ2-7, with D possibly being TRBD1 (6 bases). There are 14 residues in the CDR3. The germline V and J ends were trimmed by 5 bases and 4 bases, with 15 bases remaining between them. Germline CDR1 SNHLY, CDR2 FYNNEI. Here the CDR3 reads CASSMLQGEYEQYF. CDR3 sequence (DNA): TGTGCCAGCAGTATGTTACAGGGAGAATACGAGCAGTACTTC.

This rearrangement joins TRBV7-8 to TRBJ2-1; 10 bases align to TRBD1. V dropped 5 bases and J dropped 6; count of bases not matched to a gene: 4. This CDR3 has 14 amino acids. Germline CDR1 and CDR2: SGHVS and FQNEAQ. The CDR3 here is CASSQGQGSNEQFF. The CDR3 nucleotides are TGTGCCAGCAGCCAGGGACAGGGGAGCAATGAGCAGTTCTTC.

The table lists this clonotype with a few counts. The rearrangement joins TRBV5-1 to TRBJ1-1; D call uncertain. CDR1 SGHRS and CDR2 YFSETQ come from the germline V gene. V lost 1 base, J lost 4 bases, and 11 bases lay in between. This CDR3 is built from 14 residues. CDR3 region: CASSLWEAGTEAFF. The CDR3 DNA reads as TGCGCCAGCAGCTTGTGGGAAGCTGGCACTGAAGCTTTCTTT.

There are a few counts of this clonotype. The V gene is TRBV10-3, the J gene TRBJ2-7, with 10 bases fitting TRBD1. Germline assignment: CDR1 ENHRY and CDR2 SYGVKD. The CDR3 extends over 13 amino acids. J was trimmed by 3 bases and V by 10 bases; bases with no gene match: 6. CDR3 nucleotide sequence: TGTGCCAGCCATCGGACAGGGGGCTACGAGCAGTACTTC. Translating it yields CASHRTGGYEQYF.

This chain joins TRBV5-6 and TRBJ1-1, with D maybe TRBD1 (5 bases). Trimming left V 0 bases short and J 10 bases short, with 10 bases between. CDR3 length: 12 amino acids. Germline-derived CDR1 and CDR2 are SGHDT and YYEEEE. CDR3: CASSLALGTAFF. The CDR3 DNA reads TGTGCCAGCAGCTTGGCCCTAGGGACAGCTTTCTTT.

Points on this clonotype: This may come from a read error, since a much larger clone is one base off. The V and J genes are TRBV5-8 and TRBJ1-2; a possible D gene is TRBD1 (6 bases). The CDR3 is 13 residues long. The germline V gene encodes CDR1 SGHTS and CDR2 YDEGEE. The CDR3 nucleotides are TGTGCCAGCAGCTTAGGGGGGACTGATGGCCACACCTTC. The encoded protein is CASSLGGTDGHTF.